The 6 T cell receptor beta chains in this list originate from one sample, sequenced in a study of cytomegalovirus exposure and HLA in healthy donors. It was with 60 Vbeta and 13 Jbeta primers that the PCR ran. The repertoire was sequenced with immunoSEQ multiplex PCR; TCRdb's copy has only in-frame clones and lacks some. This sample has some 180,000 clones, with more than 9.5% found just once. The sequenced sample consisted of PBMCs. The receptor set was obtained from a man aged 45-60 years in good health and CMV-seropositive.

The gene calls are TRBV7-9 and TRBJ2-3, with 7 bases identical to TRBD1. The germline V gene encodes CDR1 SEHNR and CDR2 FQNEAQ (reference sequence). Trimming at V came to 6 bases and at J to 4 bases, leaving 10 bases not matched to a gene. This CDR3 is 15 amino acids long. The CDR3 DNA is TGTGCCAGCAGACCCCGGGACAGAACCGCAGATACGCAGTATTTT. Encoded protein: CASRPRDRTADTQYF.

This clone was observed a few times. The chain links TRBV27 to TRBJ1-2; 9 bases are a match to TRBD1. The trim removed 6 bases at V and 4 bases at J, leaving 3 bases unmatched. The germline V gene has CDR1 MNHEY and CDR2 SMNVEV (reference sequence). This CDR3 is built from 13 residues. The CDR3 loop is CASRTGGTYGYTF. DNA of the CDR3: TGTGCCAGCAGGACAGGGGGTACCTATGGCTACACCTTC.

J is TRBJ2-5 and V is TRBV6-1, with 9 nucleotides matching TRBD1. This CDR3 contains 14 residues. The germline V gene encodes CDR1 MNHNS and CDR2 SASEGT. V trimming: 6 bases; J trimming: 6 bases; junction bases outside the gene matches: 8. CDR3 amino acids: CASSGTGRAKTQYF. CDR3 nucleotides: TGTGCCAGCAGCGGGACAGGGAGGGCAAAGACCCAGTACTTC.

This clone has more than one count but fewer than ten. V usage is TRBV6-6 and J usage is TRBJ2-5; possibly TRBD2 for D (5 bases). The CDR3 sequence is 14 residues long. V lost 0 bases and J 5 bases, leaving 10 bases between the germline ends. CDR1 and CDR2 from the germline V gene are MNHNY and SVGAGI (reference sequence). In nucleotides, the CDR3 is TGTGCCAGCAGTTACTCGAGGGTTGTGGAGACCCAGTACTTC. Translation: CASSYSRVVETQYF.

CDR3 sequence (DNA): TGTGCCAGCAGTATTATAGCGGGGGGGCCGGATGAGCAGTTCTTC. This sequence encodes CASSIIAGGPDEQFF. The chain has TRBV6-6 and TRBJ2-1; 11 bases are shared with TRBD2. V shed 5 bases, J shed 8 bases, and the junction held 8 bases outside the gene matches. The CDR3 is made up of 15 amino acids. Germline V CDR1 and CDR2: MNHNY, SVGAGI (reference sequence).

The V call is TRBV9, the J call TRBJ2-7; 9 bases map to TRBD2. Germline V gene lookup returns CDR1 SGDLS and CDR2 YYNGEE. Trimming took 0 bases from V and 2 from J; bases not matched to a gene: 6. CDR3 length equals 16 residues. CDR3 region: CASSVDGGGGPYEQYF. The CDR3 DNA is TGTGCCAGCAGCGTAGATGGCGGGGGGGGGCCCTACGAGCAGTACTTC.